This T cell receptor beta chain was documented in a study of T cells in Graves' hyperthyroidism and ophthalmopathy. A remark on this clonotype: A junction boundary mismatches the germline segment, possibly from a read error.

Investigators excluded patients with uncontrolled infection, other autoimmune disease, pregnancy or lactation. Using RNA transcripts as the source, TCR beta CDR3 regions were amplified. First-round RT-PCR targeting the TCR CDR3 was performed with the HTBI primer set. TCRdb re-called the multiplex PCR reads through MiXCR, storing one row per CDR3 protein. The sample contains 450,000 to 700,000 distinct CDR3 sequences, about 43% of which appear only once. The CDR3 runs 13 residues. Germline CDR1 MNHEY, CDR2 SVGAGI. The sequence was obtained from an adult woman with Graves' disease, either hyperthyroidism or ophthalmopathy (not recorded which). This chain uses TRBV6-5 with TRBJ1-1, with 7 bases aligning to TRBD1. Sequences were obtained from peripheral blood or thyroid tissue (not recorded which). The CDR3 loop reads CASSEETGTGAFF. In DNA, the CDR3 is TGTGCCAGCAGTGAAGAGACAGGGACTGGAGCTTTCTTT.